This TCR beta chain originates from a study of blood T cell repertoires in COVID-19. On the study more broadly: There were acute and convalescent COVID-19 samples, and they came from the United States, Italy and Spain.

In the study's own analysis: Reference gene primer amplification gave nucleated cell count estimates. Sequenced by immunoSEQ multiplex PCR; TCRdb stores in-frame clones only, minus some. That table gives V, J and clone size, and the DNA gave D and trimming. The sample records 110,000 to 150,000 clones, about 80% being singletons. The CDR3 totals 12 residues. V was clipped by 3 bases and J by 4 bases, with 4 bases between them. Germline V gives CDR1 KGHSH, CDR2 LQKENI. The source is a human donor in a cohort sampled during active COVID-19. J is TRBJ1-5 and V is TRBV18, with unresolved D. Sequencing used peripheral blood. As DNA, the CDR3 is TGTGCCAGCTCACCCTCTAATCAGCCCCAGCATTTT. Its protein product is CASSPSNQPQHF.